The sample holds a few counts of the clone carrying this T cell receptor (beta chain). Antigen: not known. This CDR3 has 17 residues. The germline V gene has CDR1 SEHNR and CDR2 FQNEAQ (reference sequence). V was shortened by 2 bases and J by 4 bases, with 20 bases between the two germline ends. It was with a sample-barcoded 5' primer and a J-beta primer mix that a second PCR of roughly 7 to 12 cycles was run. The template-switch adaptor, which had 12 random nucleotides, put a tag on each cDNA molecule. TCRdb re-analysed the 5' RACE reads in MiXCR, keeping a single row per CDR3 protein. The table includes around 1,700,000 distinct CDR3 sequences, 25% to 30% detected once. This sample stems from a study of blood T cells in healthy people across ages. Study-wide results and caveats: There was no known CMV status for donors, so expanded clonotype changes were possibly confounded. Long-lived and aged donors differed, with more naive CD4+ cells and higher diversity in the long-lived. Naive T cell percentage and TCR beta diversity correlated strongly.

Sequenced: blood. The chain combines TRBV7-9 with TRBJ1-1; possible D gene TRBD1, 5 bases. The sequence was obtained from a woman aged 25 to 39 in good health. The CDR3 loop reads CASSLQGPGLTFTEAFF. The CDR3 DNA follows: TGTGCCAGCAGCTTACAGGGCCCAGGTTTGACGTTCACTGAAGCTTTCTTT.